This T cell receptor (beta chain) is drawn from a study of T cells in Graves' hyperthyroidism and ophthalmopathy (dated by TCRdb to between 2017 and 2020). With respect to the entire study: Peripheral blood was sampled at the time of initial diagnosis, prior to any treatment. A discovery cohort of around 100 patients, roughly 45 with Graves' ophthalmopathy and fewer than 65 with stable Graves' hyperthyroidism, was used to find distinguishing TCR V-J signatures. An independent validation cohort of around 19 hyperthyroidism patients and some 15 patients who later progressed to ophthalmopathy tested prospective prediction of ophthalmopathy. For training and testing, the 100 patients in the discovery cohort were randomly divided in a 7:3 ratio. In addition, the study compared T-cell repertoires in thyroid tissue and in blood from about 6 Graves' hyperthyroidism patients. After sampling, hyperthyroidism patients received methimazole starting at 30 mg daily, and ophthalmopathy patients received high-dose intravenous methylprednisolone. According to the paper, TCR Vbeta CDR3 sequencing was carried out on over 130 peripheral blood samples, which came from 40 to 45 ophthalmopathy, about 75 hyperthyroidism and some 17 progressor patients. Study-wide findings and limitations: Most expanded thyroid clonotypes (frequency above 0.001) were also found in blood, which suggests that blood repertoires may mirror thyroid immune responses. Sample size was not statistically predetermined, and blinding of investigators to group allocation was not performed. In validation, the model predicted progression to ophthalmopathy with roughly 66% sensitivity and roughly 75% specificity, a median of 6.5 months before onset. A model built on a 13 V-J signature distinguished ophthalmopathy from stable hyperthyroidism, reaching around 88% sensitivity and 81.08% specificity in cross-validation and 80%/75% in testing.

Taken from the germline V gene, the CDR1 and CDR2 loops are MDHEN and SYDVKM. The CDR3 sequence holds 13 residues, the cysteine and phenylalanine included. Just the 39-base CDR3 DNA is kept, in frame starting at base 1. Relative to germline, V is 4 bases shorter and J is 1 base shorter, with 5 bases between their ends. This clonotype was found many times. The antigen it binds to is not known. The sample holds no much larger clone one base away, and base qualities are not on file. Amplification of TCR beta CDR3 regions was carried out from RNA transcripts. The TCR CDR3 was subjected to a first round of RT-PCR using the HTBI primer set and the Qiagen OneStep RT-PCR kit. A second multiplex PCR round built the libraries, followed by size selection and purification. Paired-end sequencing of the libraries was performed with 100 bp reads on an Illumina HiSeq2000. From the authors' description of their analysis: SOAPnuke was used to process the raw data, throwing out any read that contained adapters or uncalled bases, had a mean Phred below 15, or lacked an exact constant-primer or identifier match. COPE v1.2.5 was used to merge the high-quality paired reads, and each unique nucleotide sequence was defined as a clonotype. MiTCR v1.1 was used to align the clonotypes against IMGT TRBV, TRBD and TRBJ reference segments. The analysis was restricted to V-J combinations with a frequency above 0.0001, which together covered around 99% of the repertoires. The TCS score was defined as F50 (clonal expansion) divided by E x V (chaos), with BLOSUM62-based TCRdist calculated between CDR3 peptides within each V-J. Welch's t-statistics and random forest reduced 450 to 600 V-J features to 10 to 15, which were used in a naive Bayes classifier (R e1071). In TCRdb, the public reads were trimmed at Q25 with fastp and aligned with MiXCR, with productive beta chains retained. Each entry is one CDR3 protein sequence, shown with its most common DNA and genes. These V and J calls rely on TCRdb rather than the paper's analysis. A total of fewer than 350,000 distinct CDR3 sequences appear in this sample, 15% to 20% of them only once. Under 45% of the sample lies in the top ten.

Ophthalmopathy patients had moderately to severely active disease, with a Clinical Activity Score of 3 or more, a NOSPECS grade of 4 or more, and a disease duration of less than 3 months. Any patient with an uncontrolled infection, another autoimmune disease, pregnancy or lactation was excluded. Diagnoses relied on clinical symptoms, serum thyroxine and TRAb, thyroid ultrasound and orbital computed tomography. Ficoll-Paque density gradient centrifugation was used to isolate PBMCs from 9.5 to 10 ml of fresh peripheral blood. Total RNA was extracted using Trizol reagent, and RNA quality was assessed on an Agilent 2100 Bioanalyzer.

This chain joins TRBV28 to TRBJ1-5; the D gene is not confidently resolved. Source material: blood. This TCR was sampled from a man aged 50 to 60 with Graves' ophthalmopathy. The nucleotide sequence is given as TGTGCCAGCAGTTACCCAAGCAATCAGCCCCAGCATTTT. It translates as CASSYPSNQPQHF.